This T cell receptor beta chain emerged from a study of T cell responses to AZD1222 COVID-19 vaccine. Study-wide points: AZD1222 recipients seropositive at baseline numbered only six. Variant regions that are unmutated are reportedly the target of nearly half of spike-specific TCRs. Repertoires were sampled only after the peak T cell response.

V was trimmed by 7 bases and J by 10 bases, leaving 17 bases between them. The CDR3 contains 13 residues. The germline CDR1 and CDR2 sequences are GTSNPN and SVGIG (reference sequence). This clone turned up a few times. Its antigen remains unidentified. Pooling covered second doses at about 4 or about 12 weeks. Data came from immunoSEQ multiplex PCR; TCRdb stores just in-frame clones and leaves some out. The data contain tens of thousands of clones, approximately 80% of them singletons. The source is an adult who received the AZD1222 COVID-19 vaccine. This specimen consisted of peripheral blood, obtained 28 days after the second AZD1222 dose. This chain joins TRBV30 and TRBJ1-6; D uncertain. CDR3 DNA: TGTGCCTACCTCCGGGATAGAGGATCACCCCTCCACTTT. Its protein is CAYLRDRGSPLHF. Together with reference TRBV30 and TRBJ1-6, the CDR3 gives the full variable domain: SQTIHQWPATLVQPVGSPLSLECTVEGTSNPNLYWYRQAAGRGLQLLFYSVGIGQISSEVPQNLSASRPQDRQFILSSKKLLLSDSGFYLCAYLRDRGSPLHFGNGTRLTVT.